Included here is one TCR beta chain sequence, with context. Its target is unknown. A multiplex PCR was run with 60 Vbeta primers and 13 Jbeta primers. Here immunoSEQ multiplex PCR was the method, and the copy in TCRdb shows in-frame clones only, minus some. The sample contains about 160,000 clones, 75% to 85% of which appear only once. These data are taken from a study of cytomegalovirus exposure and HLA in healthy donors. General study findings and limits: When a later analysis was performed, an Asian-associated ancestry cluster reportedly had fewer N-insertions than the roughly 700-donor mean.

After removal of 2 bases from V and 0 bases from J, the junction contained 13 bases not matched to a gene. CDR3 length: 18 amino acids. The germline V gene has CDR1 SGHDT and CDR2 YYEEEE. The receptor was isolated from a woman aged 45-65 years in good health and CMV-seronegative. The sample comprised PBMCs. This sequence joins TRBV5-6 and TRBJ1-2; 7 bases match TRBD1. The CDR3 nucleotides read TGTGCCAGCAGCTTAGTGGCCGGGACAGCCCTTTCTAACTATGGCTACACCTTC. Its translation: CASSLVAGTALSNYGYTF.